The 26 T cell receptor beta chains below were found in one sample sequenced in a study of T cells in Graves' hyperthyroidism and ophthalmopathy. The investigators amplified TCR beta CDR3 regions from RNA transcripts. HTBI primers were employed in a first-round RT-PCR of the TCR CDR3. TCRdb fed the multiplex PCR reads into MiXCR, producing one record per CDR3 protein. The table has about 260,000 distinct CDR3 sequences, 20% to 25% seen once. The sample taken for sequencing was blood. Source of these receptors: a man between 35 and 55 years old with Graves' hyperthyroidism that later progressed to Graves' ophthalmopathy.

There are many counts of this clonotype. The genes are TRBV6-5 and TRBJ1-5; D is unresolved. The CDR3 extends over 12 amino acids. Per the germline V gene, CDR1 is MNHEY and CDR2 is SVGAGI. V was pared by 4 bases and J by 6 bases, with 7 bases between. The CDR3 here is CASSSRGQPQHF. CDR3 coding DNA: TGTGCCAGCAGTTCCCGAGGTCAGCCCCAGCATTTT.

CDR3 nucleotides: TGTGCCAGCAGACCGCGGCGGGCCTCCTACGAGCAGTACTTC. This encodes CASRPRRASYEQYF. The V gene is TRBV6-2 or TRBV6-3, the J gene TRBJ2-7, with a weak D call TRBD2 (5 bases). From germline, CDR1 is MNHEY and CDR2 SVGEGT. Trimming pared 6 bases from V and 0 bases from J, leaving 12 bases between. The CDR3 contains 14 residues.

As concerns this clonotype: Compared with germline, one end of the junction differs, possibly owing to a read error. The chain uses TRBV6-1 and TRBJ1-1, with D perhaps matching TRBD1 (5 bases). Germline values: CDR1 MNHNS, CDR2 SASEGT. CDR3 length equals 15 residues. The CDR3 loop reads CASSEGVAGTTEAFF. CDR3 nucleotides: TGTGCCAGCAGCGAAGGGGTGGCAGGGACCACTGAAGCTTTCTTT.

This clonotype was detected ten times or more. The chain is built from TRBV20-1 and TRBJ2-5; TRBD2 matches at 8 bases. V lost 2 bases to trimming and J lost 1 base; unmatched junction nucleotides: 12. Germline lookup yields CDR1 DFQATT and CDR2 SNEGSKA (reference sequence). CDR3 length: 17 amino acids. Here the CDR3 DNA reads TGCAGTGCTAGACCTAGCGGGCCGATCCTCATCCAAGAGACCCAGTACTTC. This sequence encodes CSARPSGPILIQETQYF.

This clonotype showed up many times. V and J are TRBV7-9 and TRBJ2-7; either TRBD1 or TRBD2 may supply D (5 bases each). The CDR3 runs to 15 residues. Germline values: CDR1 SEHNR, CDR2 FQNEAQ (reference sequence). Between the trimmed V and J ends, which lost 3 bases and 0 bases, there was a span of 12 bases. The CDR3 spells CASSFGTTSSYEQYF. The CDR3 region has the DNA TGTGCCAGCAGCTTTGGGACGACGAGCTCCTACGAGCAGTACTTC.

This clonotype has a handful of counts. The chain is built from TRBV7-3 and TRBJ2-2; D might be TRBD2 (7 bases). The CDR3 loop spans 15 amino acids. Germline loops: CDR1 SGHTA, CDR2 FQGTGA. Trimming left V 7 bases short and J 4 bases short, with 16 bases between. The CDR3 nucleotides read TGTGCCAGCATTCCGGGGGGCCATAGCACCGGGGAGCTGTTTTTT. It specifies CASIPGGHSTGELFF.

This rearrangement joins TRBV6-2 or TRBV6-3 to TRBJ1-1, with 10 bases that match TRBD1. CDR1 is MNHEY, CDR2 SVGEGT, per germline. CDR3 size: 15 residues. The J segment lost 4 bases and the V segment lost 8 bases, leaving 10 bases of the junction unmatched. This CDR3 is CASSVWRQGATEAFF. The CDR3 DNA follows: TGTGCCAGCTCTGTTTGGAGACAGGGGGCCACTGAAGCTTTCTTT.

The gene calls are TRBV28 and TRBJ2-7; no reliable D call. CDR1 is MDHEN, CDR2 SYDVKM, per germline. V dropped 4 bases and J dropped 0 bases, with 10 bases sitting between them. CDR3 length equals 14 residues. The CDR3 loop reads CASSSPGSSYEQYF. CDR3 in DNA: TGTGCCAGCAGTTCCCCAGGAAGCTCCTACGAGCAGTACTTC.

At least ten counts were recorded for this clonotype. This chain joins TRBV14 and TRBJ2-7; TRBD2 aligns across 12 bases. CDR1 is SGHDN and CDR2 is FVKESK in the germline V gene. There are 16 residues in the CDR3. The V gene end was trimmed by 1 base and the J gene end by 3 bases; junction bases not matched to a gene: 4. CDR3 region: CASSQGTSGIGYEQYF. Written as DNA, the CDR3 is TGTGCCAGCAGCCAAGGGACTAGCGGGATAGGCTACGAGCAGTACTTC.

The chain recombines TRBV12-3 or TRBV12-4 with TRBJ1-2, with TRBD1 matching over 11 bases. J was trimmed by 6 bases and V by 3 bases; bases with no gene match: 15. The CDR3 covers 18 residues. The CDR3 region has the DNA TGTGCCAGCAGTTTTGCAAGGACAGGGGGCGCGATATTACATGGCTACACCTTC. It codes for CASSFARTGGAILHGYTF.

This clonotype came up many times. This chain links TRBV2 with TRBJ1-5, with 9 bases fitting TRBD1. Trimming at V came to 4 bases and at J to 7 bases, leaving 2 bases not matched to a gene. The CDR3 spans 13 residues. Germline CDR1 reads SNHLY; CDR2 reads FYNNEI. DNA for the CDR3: TGTGCCAGCAGTGGGACAGGGGAACAGCCCCAGCATTTT. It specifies CASSGTGEQPQHF.

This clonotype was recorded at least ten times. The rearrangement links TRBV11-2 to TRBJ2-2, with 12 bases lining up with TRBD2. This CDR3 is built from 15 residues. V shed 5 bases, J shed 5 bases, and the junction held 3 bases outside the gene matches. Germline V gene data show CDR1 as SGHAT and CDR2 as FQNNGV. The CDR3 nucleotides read TGTGCCAGCAGCCTCCTAGCGGGAGGGACCGGGGAGCTGTTTTTT. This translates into CASSLLAGGTGELFF.

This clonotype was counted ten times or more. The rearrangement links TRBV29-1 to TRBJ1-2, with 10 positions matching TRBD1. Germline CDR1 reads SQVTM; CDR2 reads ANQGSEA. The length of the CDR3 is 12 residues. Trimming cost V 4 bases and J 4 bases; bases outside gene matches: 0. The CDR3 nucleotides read TGCAGCGTTGGGGACAGGGGCTATGGCTACACCTTC. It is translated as CSVGDRGYGYTF.

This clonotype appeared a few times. The CDR3 DNA reads as TGCAGTGCTAGAGGGAGGGGGTTCGGCTATGAGACCCAGTACTTC. Encoded protein: CSARGRGFGYETQYF. The rearrangement links TRBV20-1 to TRBJ2-5; D assignment may be TRBD1 or TRBD2 (6 bases each). Trimming cost V 1 base and J 5 bases, with 17 bases left between them. Germline V gene data show CDR1 as DFQATT and CDR2 as SNEGSKA (reference sequence). The length of the CDR3 is 15 residues.

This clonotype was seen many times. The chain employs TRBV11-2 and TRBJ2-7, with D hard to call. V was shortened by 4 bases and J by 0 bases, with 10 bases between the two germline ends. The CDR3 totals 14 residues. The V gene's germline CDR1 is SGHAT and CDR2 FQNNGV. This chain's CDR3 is CASSYPIGSYEQYF. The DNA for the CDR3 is TGTGCCAGCAGCTATCCGATCGGCTCCTACGAGCAGTACTTC.

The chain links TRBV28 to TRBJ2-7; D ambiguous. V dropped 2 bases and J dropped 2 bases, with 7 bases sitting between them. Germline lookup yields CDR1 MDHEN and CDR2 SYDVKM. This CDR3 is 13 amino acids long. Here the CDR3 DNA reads TGTGCCAGCAGTTTAAAAGTTCCCTACGAGCAGTACTTC. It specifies CASSLKVPYEQYF.

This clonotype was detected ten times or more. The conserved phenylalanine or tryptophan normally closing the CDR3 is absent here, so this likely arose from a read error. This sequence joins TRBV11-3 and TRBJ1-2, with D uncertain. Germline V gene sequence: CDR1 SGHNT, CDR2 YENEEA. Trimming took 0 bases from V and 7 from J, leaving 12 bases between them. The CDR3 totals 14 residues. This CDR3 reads CASSLEAGSFGYTS. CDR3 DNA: TGTGCCAGCAGCTTAGAGGCGGGATCTTTTGGCTACACCTCC.

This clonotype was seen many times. CDR3 sequence (DNA): TGTGCCAGCAGTTTCCCGGGGAGCTATGGCTACACCTTC. It specifies CASSFPGSYGYTF. The chain uses TRBV12-3 or TRBV12-4 and TRBJ1-2; D is unclear. The CDR3 totals 13 residues. Trimming stripped 3 bases from V and 4 bases from J, with 9 bases between.

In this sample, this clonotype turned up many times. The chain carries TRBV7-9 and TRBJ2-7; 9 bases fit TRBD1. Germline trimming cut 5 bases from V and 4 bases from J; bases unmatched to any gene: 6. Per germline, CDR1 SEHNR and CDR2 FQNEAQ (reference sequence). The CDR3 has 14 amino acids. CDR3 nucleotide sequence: TGTGCCAGCAGCGCACCCGGGACAGGGTACGAGCAGTACTTC. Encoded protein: CASSAPGTGYEQYF.

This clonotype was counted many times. CDR3 residues: CASSFSSGQLHEQYF. In nucleotides, the CDR3 is TGCGCCAGCAGCTTCAGTTCGGGGCAGCTCCACGAGCAGTACTTC. The rearrangement joins TRBV5-1 to TRBJ2-7, with D perhaps matching TRBD1 or TRBD2 (5 bases each). CDR3 length equals 15 residues. Germline CDR1 reads SGHRS; CDR2 reads YFSETQ. V lost 2 bases, J lost 5 bases, and 17 bases lay in between. Together with reference TRBV5-1 and TRBJ2-7, the CDR3 gives the full variable domain: KAGVTQTPRYLIKTRGQQVTLSCSPISGHRSVSWYQQTPGQGLQFLFEYFSETQRNKGNFPGRFSGRQFSNSRSEMNVSTLELGDSALYLCASSFSSGQLHEQYFGPGTRLTVT.

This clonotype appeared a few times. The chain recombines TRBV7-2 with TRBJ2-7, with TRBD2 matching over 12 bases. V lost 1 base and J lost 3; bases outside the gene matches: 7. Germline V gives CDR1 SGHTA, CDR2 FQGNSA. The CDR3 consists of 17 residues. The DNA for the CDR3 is TGTGCCAGCAGCTTAGGGCTAGCGGGAGGGAGGCACTACGAGCAGTACTTC. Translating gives CASSLGLAGGRHYEQYF.

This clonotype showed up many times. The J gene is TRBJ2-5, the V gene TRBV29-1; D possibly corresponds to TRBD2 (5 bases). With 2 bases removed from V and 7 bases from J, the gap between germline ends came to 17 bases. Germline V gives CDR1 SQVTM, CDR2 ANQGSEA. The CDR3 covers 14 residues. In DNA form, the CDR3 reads TGCAGCGTTGAATCGGGATCTGGTTTGGGGACCCAGTACTTC. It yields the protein CSVESGSGLGTQYF.

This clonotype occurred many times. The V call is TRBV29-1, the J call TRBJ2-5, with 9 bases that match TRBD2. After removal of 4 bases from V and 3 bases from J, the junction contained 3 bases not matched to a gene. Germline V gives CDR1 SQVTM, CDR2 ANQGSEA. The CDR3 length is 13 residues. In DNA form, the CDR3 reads TGCAGCGTTGTACTAGCGGGTGAAGAGACCCAGTACTTC. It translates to CSVVLAGEETQYF.

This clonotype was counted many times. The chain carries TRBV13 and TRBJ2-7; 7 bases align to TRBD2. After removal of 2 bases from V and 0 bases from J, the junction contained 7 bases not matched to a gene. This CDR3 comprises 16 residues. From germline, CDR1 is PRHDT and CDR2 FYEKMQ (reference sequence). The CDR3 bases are TGTGCCAGCAGCTTATCCGGGAGGCACAGCTCCTACGAGCAGTACTTC. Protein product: CASSLSGRHSSYEQYF.

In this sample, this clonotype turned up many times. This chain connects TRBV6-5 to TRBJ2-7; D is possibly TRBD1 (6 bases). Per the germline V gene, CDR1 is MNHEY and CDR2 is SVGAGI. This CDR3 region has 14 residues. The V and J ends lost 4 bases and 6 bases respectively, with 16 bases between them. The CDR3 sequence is CASSSLSQTGEQYF. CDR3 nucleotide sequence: TGTGCCAGCAGTTCCCTTTCCCAGACAGGCGAGCAGTACTTC.

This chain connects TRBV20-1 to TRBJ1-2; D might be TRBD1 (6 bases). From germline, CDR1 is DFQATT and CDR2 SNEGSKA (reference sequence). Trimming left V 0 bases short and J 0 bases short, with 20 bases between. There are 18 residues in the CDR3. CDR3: CSARDLQQGPSSNYGYTF. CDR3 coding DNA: TGCAGTGCTAGAGATCTCCAACAGGGACCATCTTCTAACTATGGCTACACCTTC.